The 25 T cell receptor beta chains listed next were all sequenced from one sample in a study of T-cell reconstitution after alpha-beta-depleted transplantation in children. During its preparation, the TCRbeta library received unique molecular identifiers. TCRdb processed the PCR reads anew with MiXCR; each CDR3 protein has one entry. Of 350,000 to 400,000 distinct CDR3 sequences listed, roughly 14% were seen once; the top ten hold 3.5% to 4.5%. The source material was PBMCs, sampled from the stem cell graft. These receptors came from a human donor who donated a stem cell graft to a child with Fanconi anemia.

The rearrangement uses TRBV7-2 and TRBJ1-5, with D unclear. Germline V lookup: CDR1 SGHTA, CDR2 FQGNSA. The CDR3 has 14 residues. The ends were cut back, 1 base at V and 10 bases at J, with 14 bases in the middle. In DNA form, the CDR3 reads TGTGCCAGCAGCTTAGTACTCCAGGATAGCCCCCAGCATTTT. Translating gives CASSLVLQDSPQHF.

The J gene is TRBJ2-1, the V gene TRBV19; a weak D match, TRBD2 (6 bases). Trimming took 7 bases from V and 10 from J, leaving 17 bases between them. Germline V gene lookup returns CDR1 LNHDA and CDR2 SQIVND (reference sequence). There are 13 residues in the CDR3. The chain's CDR3 is CASTPGVSGEQFF. CDR3 DNA: TGTGCCAGTACCCCGGGGGTCTCGGGCGAGCAGTTCTTC.

This clonotype was observed a handful of times. V and J are TRBV6-2 or TRBV6-3 and TRBJ1-1; D ambiguous. V was shortened by 2 bases and J by 1 base, with 11 bases between the two germline ends. The CDR3 totals 15 residues. Germline CDR1 reads MNHEY; CDR2 reads SVGEGT. CDR3 residues: CASSYLREPNTEAFF. CDR3 DNA: TGTGCCAGCAGTTACCTTCGGGAGCCGAACACTGAAGCTTTCTTT.

Many counts were recorded for this clonotype. V usage is TRBV7-9 and J usage is TRBJ2-3, with D hard to call. Trimming took 6 bases from V and 0 from J, leaving 16 bases between them. Germline CDR1 reads SEHNR; CDR2 reads FQNEAQ (reference sequence). The CDR3 has 16 residues. CDR3 sequence (DNA): TGTGCCAGCAGTCCTTACTCCTCGGGCAGCACAGATACGCAGTATTTT. Encoded protein: CASSPYSSGSTDTQYF.

This chain uses TRBV6-1 with TRBJ2-7; tentatively, D is TRBD1 (7 bases). The CDR3 runs 14 residues. Germline CDR1 and CDR2: MNHNS and SASEGT. The V gene lost 6 bases and the J gene lost 7 bases, with 19 bases spanning the gap. For the CDR3, the DNA is TGTGCCAGCAGCCTGCGGAGGGGGCAGGGTGAGCAGTACTTC. Translated, it gives CASSLRRGQGEQYF.

This clonotype showed up many times. The chain has TRBV5-1 and TRBJ1-4; D is ambiguous. The V end was cut by 0 bases, the J end by 8 bases, with 14 bases between. The CDR3 runs to 15 residues. Germline-derived CDR1 and CDR2 are SGHRS and YFSETQ. In DNA form, the CDR3 reads TGCGCCAGCAGCTTGGACGGCACCTCGAACGAAAAACTGTTTTTT. Translated: CASSLDGTSNEKLFF.

This clonotype has ten or more counts. The V gene is TRBV5-1, the J gene TRBJ2-2, with a weak D call TRBD2 (5 bases). Germline CDR1 reads SGHRS; CDR2 reads YFSETQ. This CDR3 has 15 residues. Trimming shortened V by 4 bases and J by 3 bases, and 13 bases separated the two germline ends. CDR3 DNA sequence: TGCGCCAGCAGCCTTTCTCAGCGGTACACCGGGGAGCTGTTTTTT. Translation gives CASSLSQRYTGELFF.

This clonotype was found a few times. The rearrangement links TRBV12-3 or TRBV12-4 to TRBJ2-5; TRBD2 matches 8 bases. Losses at the gene ends were 6 bases for V and 3 bases for J; bases not matched to a gene: 3. This CDR3 region has 13 residues. Here the CDR3 reads CASSGGVEETQYF. The CDR3, as DNA: TGTGCCAGCAGCGGGGGGGTGGAAGAGACCCAGTACTTC.

The genes are TRBV20-1 and TRBJ2-4, with TRBD2 identical over 15 bases. CDR1 and CDR2 from the germline V gene are DFQATT and SNEGSKA (reference sequence). The CDR3 sequence is 19 residues long. The junction had 16 bases not matched to a gene; V was cut back by 3 bases and J by 7 bases. The CDR3 sequence is CSASPFGLAGGRIRNIQYF. In DNA, the CDR3 is TGCAGTGCTAGCCCTTTCGGACTAGCGGGGGGGCGAATACGTAACATTCAGTACTTC.

This clonotype was counted a few times. The CDR3 bases are TGTGCCAGCAGTGGCCCTACTAGCGGGGATACGCAGTATTTT. This translates into CASSGPTSGDTQYF. This sequence joins TRBV2 and TRBJ2-3; 9 bases line up with TRBD2. Germline CDR1 reads SNHLY; CDR2 reads FYNNEI. This CDR3 comprises 14 residues. V was clipped by 4 bases and J by 6 bases; unmatched bases: 5.

Concerning this clonotype itself: At one of its ends the junction is not consistent with the germline gene, which may arise from a read error. The chain has TRBV6-4 and TRBJ2-2, with D perhaps TRBD2 (6 bases). Germline CDR1 and CDR2: MRHNA and SNTAGT. This CDR3 comprises 13 residues. The CDR3 DNA reads as TGTGCCAGCAGTGAGGGCTACACCGGGGAGGTGTTTTTT. This encodes CASSEGYTGEVFF.

Comment on this clonotype: Just one base apart from a much larger clone, this may be a read error. The CDR3 DNA is TGCGCCAGCAGCTTGGCAGAGGCCCTGTACTTC. Translating gives CASSLAEALYF. The chain combines TRBV5-1 with TRBJ2-5; no clear D. Looked up from germline, CDR1 is SGHRS and CDR2 is YFSETQ. V was pared by 0 bases and J by 13 bases, with 10 bases between. There are 11 residues in the CDR3.

This clonotype was observed many times. This chain links TRBV12-3 or TRBV12-4 with TRBJ2-2; possibly TRBD2 for D (5 bases). The CDR3 spans 12 residues. Trimming left V 6 bases short and J 3 bases short, with 5 bases between. The DNA of the CDR3 is TGTGCCAGCAGGCGGGACACCGGGGAGCTGTTTTTT. Protein product: CASRRDTGELFF.

This clonotype has a count of ten or more. The V gene is TRBV29-1, the J gene TRBJ2-3, with 10 positions matching TRBD1. This CDR3 is 14 amino acids long. The ends lost 4 bases at V and 3 bases at J; junction bases unmatched: 4. The germline V gene has CDR1 SQVTM and CDR2 ANQGSEA. In DNA, the CDR3 is TGCAGCGTTGTAAGGGACAGGGGTACAGATACGCAGTATTTT. Translating it yields CSVVRDRGTDTQYF.

This clonotype was observed at least ten times. The chain couples TRBV6-5 to TRBJ1-1; the D gene is possibly TRBD1 (5 bases). This CDR3 has 13 amino acids. V was trimmed by 8 bases and J by 5 bases, leaving 15 bases between them. Germline assignment: CDR1 MNHEY and CDR2 SVGAGI. The CDR3 sequence: CASGGGGDTEAFF. The CDR3 nucleotides read TGTGCCAGCGGCGGGGGTGGAGATACTGAAGCTTTCTTT.

The chain links TRBV20-1 to TRBJ2-3; D is undetermined. Germline CDR1 and CDR2: DFQATT and SNEGSKA (reference sequence). The V gene lost 6 bases and the J gene lost 2 bases, with 6 bases spanning the gap. The CDR3 runs to 11 residues. In DNA, the CDR3 is TGCAGTGCCCACCTCACAGATACGCAGTATTTT. It translates to CSAHLTDTQYF.

The chain has TRBV12-3 or TRBV12-4 and TRBJ1-1, with no clear D. The CDR3 spans 11 residues. Deletions cut 6 bases from V and 5 bases from J, with 7 bases between. The CDR3 spells CASRFRTEAFF. CDR3 nucleotides: TGTGCCAGCAGGTTCCGGACTGAAGCTTTCTTT.

This chain uses TRBV5-1 with TRBJ1-5; unclear D gene. The germline V and J ends were trimmed by 0 bases and 0 bases, with 7 bases remaining between them. Germline values: CDR1 SGHRS, CDR2 YFSETQ. This CDR3 has 15 amino acids. CDR3 coding DNA: TGCGCCAGCAGCTTGGGTGGGATTAGCAATCAGCCCCAGCATTTT. This gives the protein CASSLGGISNQPQHF.

V usage is TRBV7-9 and J usage is TRBJ2-7; possibly TRBD1 for D (6 bases). V shed 4 bases and J shed 3 bases, with 19 bases lying between them. The germline V gene encodes CDR1 SEHNR and CDR2 FQNEAQ (reference sequence). There are 16 residues in the CDR3. CDR3 protein: CASSSLGGPLGYEQYF. The CDR3 bases are TGTGCCAGCAGCTCCCTTGGGGGCCCTTTAGGCTACGAGCAGTACTTC.

The CDR3, as DNA: TGCAGCGTTGACAGGGGAAGCCTGACCCAGTACTTC. Translated, it gives CSVDRGSLTQYF. The chain carries TRBV29-1 and TRBJ2-5, with D perhaps matching TRBD1 (6 bases). Trimming removed 3 bases from V and 7 bases from J, with 12 bases in between. The CDR3 spans 12 residues. From germline, CDR1 is SQVTM and CDR2 ANQGSEA. The variable domain in full, completed from reference TRBV29-1 and TRBJ2-5, reads SAVISQKPSRDICQRGTSLTIQCQVDSQVTMMFWYRQQPGQSLTLIATANQGSEATYESGFVIDKFPISRPNLTFSTLTVSNMSPEDSSIYLCSVDRGSLTQYFGPGTRLLVL.

This clonotype showed up many times. The chain joins TRBV5-1 to TRBJ1-1, with 8 bases identical to TRBD1. With 2 bases clipped from V and 5 bases from J, the junction kept 8 bases outside the gene matches. The CDR3 runs to 15 residues. Germline-derived CDR1 and CDR2 are SGHRS and YFSETQ. CDR3 in amino acids: CASSLLSGGLTEAFF. The CDR3 coding sequence is TGCGCCAGCAGCTTACTCTCAGGGGGCCTAACTGAAGCTTTCTTT.

This chain uses TRBV4-3 with TRBJ1-2, with D possibly TRBD1 on 6 matching bases. This CDR3 has 16 residues. Germline loops: CDR1 LGHNA, CDR2 YSLEER. Deletions cut 0 bases from V and 4 bases from J, with 15 bases between. The CDR3, as DNA: TGCGCCAGCAGCCAAGACGCCGAACAGGGAAGCTATGGCTACACCTTC. Protein sequence: CASSQDAEQGSYGYTF.

A few counts support this clonotype. CDR3 residues: CASSPSAGGRGTEAFF. The DNA for the CDR3 is TGTGCCAGCAGCCCATCGGCGGGGGGAAGGGGCACTGAAGCTTTCTTT. The chain joins TRBV16 to TRBJ1-1; D is possibly TRBD1 (5 bases). This CDR3 contains 16 residues. The germline CDR1 and CDR2 sequences are KGHSY and FQNENV. V dropped 4 bases and J dropped 4 bases, with 19 bases sitting between them.

The chain is built from TRBV7-9 and TRBJ2-1; D is possibly TRBD2 (5 bases). Trimming cost V 5 bases and J 3 bases, with 14 bases left between them. The CDR3 length is 15 residues. Germline loops: CDR1 SEHNR, CDR2 FQNEAQ (reference sequence). The CDR3 protein is CASSLRVQLYNEQFF. The CDR3 DNA sequence: TGTGCCAGCAGCCTGCGGGTTCAGCTCTACAATGAGCAGTTCTTC.

This clonotype showed up many times. This chain links TRBV7-2 with TRBJ1-5, with D perhaps TRBD1 (6 bases). The germline V and J ends were trimmed by 5 bases and 6 bases, with 11 bases remaining between them. Germline V gene sequence: CDR1 SGHTA, CDR2 FQGNSA. This CDR3 region has 13 residues. The DNA of the CDR3 is TGTGCCAGCAGCAACGACAGGTTTCAGCCCCAGCATTTT. As protein: CASSNDRFQPQHF. The complete variable domain, with remaining parts taken from reference TRBV7-2 and TRBJ1-5, reads GAGVSQSPSNKVTEKGKDVELRCDPISGHTALYWYRQSLGQGLEFLIYFQGNSAPDKSGLPSDRFSAERTGGSVSTLTIQRTQQEDSAVYLCASSNDRFQPQHFGDGTRLSIL.